Below, one T cell receptor (beta chain) is given with its context. The data originate from a study of blood T cell repertoires in COVID-19. The wider study: Italy, Spain and the United States were the sources of the convalescent and acute COVID-19 samples.

In the original analysis: Reference gene primer amplification in the assay estimated nucleated cell counts. Some clones are missing from TCRdb's copy, which holds only in-frame ones; the method was immunoSEQ multiplex PCR. The DNA was the basis for D and trimming; V, J and clone size are from that table. Of about 290,000 clones in the sample, nearly 90% are singletons; the top ten hold 11%. V lost 6 bases to trimming and J lost 0 bases, with 12 bases between them. The CDR3 loop spans 16 amino acids. Germline V CDR1 and CDR2: SNHLY, FYNNEI. The sequencing sample was made of peripheral blood. The sequence was obtained from a woman between 25 and 40 years old with COVID-19, enrolled during active disease. The chain is built from TRBV2 and TRBJ1-6; no clear D. The CDR3, as DNA: TGTGCCAGCAGGGGCTTGGTTAGCTCCTATAATTCACCCCTCCACTTT. It specifies CASRGLVSSYNSPLHF.